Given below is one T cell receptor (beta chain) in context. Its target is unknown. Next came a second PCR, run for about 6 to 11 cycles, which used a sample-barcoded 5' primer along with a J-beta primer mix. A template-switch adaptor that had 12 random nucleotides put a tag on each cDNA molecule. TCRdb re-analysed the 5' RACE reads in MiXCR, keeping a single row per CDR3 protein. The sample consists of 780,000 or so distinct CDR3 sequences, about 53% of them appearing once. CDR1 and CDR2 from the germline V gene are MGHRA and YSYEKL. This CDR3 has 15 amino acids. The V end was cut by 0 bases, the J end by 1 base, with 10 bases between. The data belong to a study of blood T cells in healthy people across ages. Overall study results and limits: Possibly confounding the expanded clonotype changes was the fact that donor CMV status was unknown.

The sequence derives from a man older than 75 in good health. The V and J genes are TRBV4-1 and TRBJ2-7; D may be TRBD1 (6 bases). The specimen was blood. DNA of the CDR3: TGCGCCAGCAGCCAAGATGGGGGCGTATCCTACGAGCAGTACTTC. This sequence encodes CASSQDGGVSYEQYF.